A single sample gave rise to the 16 T cell receptor beta chains below, sequenced in a study of blood T cell repertoires in COVID-19. Profiling relied on immunoSEQ multiplex PCR, and the TCRdb table lists in-frame clones only, not all of them. The sample has about 110,000 clones; approximately 80% are singletons. The sequencing input was peripheral blood. Source of these receptors: a man at least 80 years old with COVID-19, enrolled during active disease.

This chain joins TRBV7-8 and TRBJ2-1, with 7 bases matching TRBD2. Trimming at V came to 1 base and at J to 3 bases, leaving 3 bases not matched to a gene. CDR1 is SGHVS and CDR2 is FQNEAQ in the germline V gene. The length of the CDR3 is 15 residues. CDR3 DNA: TGTGCCAGCAGCTTAGACGGGAGGAGCTACAATGAGCAGTTCTTC. Protein sequence: CASSLDGRSYNEQFF.

This clone showed up just once. The chain couples TRBV5-6 to TRBJ2-7; 11 bases are a match to TRBD1. The trim removed 7 bases at V and 2 bases at J, leaving 8 bases unmatched. Germline lookup yields CDR1 SGHDT and CDR2 YYEEEE. CDR3 length equals 15 residues. The CDR3 region is CASGVRDRGAYEQYF. CDR3 nucleotide sequence: TGTGCCAGCGGAGTCCGGGACAGGGGGGCCTACGAGCAGTACTTC.

This clone was seen only a few times. The rearrangement links TRBV9 to TRBJ2-7; 7 bases fit TRBD2. V dropped 6 bases and J dropped 6; count of bases not matched to a gene: 12. The CDR3 has 14 amino acids. The germline gives CDR1 SGDLS, CDR2 YYNGEE. CDR3 amino acids: CASTPGLAASEQYF. As DNA, the CDR3 is TGTGCCAGCACCCCCGGGCTAGCGGCAAGCGAGCAGTACTTC.

The V and J genes are TRBV27 and TRBJ1-6; 8 bases fit TRBD1. Germline V gene lookup returns CDR1 MNHEY and CDR2 SMNVEV (reference sequence). V dropped 6 bases and J dropped 7; count of bases not matched to a gene: 11. The CDR3 loop spans 16 amino acids. CDR3 nucleotide sequence: TGTGCCAGCAGCCCTTCAGGGGGCTTGGGGAATTCACCCCTCCACTTT. It specifies CASSPSGGLGNSPLHF.

V usage is TRBV20-1 and J usage is TRBJ2-1, with TRBD2 as a possible D gene (5 bases). CDR3 length: 15 amino acids. Trimming shortened V by 3 bases and J by 7 bases, and 19 bases separated the two germline ends. Germline V lookup: CDR1 DFQATT, CDR2 SNEGSKA (reference sequence). For the CDR3, the DNA is TGCAGTGCTAGTAGGTTTAACGGGGTCGGGAATGAGCAGTTCTTC. Its translation: CSASRFNGVGNEQFF.

The table lists this clone with a few counts. This chain uses TRBV3-1 (or the pseudogene TRBV3-2) with TRBJ2-3, with TRBD2 matching 12 bases. CDR3 length: 16 residues. With V trimmed by 4 bases and J by 4 bases, 6 bases remained unmatched. Germline V gene sequence: CDR1 LGHDT, CDR2 YNNKEL (reference sequence). The CDR3 DNA is TGTGCCAGCAGCCTCCGACTAGCGGGAGACGCAGATACGCAGTATTTT. Translating it yields CASSLRLAGDADTQYF.

This clone was seen many times. This chain joins TRBV20-1 and TRBJ2-7; a weak D match, TRBD1 (5 bases). The CDR3 contains 11 residues. Germline assignment: CDR1 DFQATT and CDR2 SNEGSKA (reference sequence). Trimming shortened V by 2 bases and J by 6 bases, and 8 bases separated the two germline ends. The CDR3 is CSARSGFEQYF. The CDR3 DNA reads TGCAGTGCTAGATCAGGGTTCGAGCAGTACTTC.

This chain links TRBV5-4 with TRBJ2-1; 8 bases agree with TRBD1. Germline CDR1 and CDR2: SGHNT and YYREEE (reference sequence). The ends lost 0 bases at V and 2 bases at J; junction bases unmatched: 1. This CDR3 comprises 15 residues. CDR3 bases: TGTGCCAGCAGCTTGGTACAGGGGGCCTACAATGAGCAGTTCTTC. This codes for CASSLVQGAYNEQFF.

The J gene is TRBJ2-7, the V gene TRBV6-2 or TRBV6-3; D remains ambiguous. The CDR3 length is 15 residues. Trimming removed 0 bases at V and 4 bases at J, with 13 bases between. Germline lookup yields CDR1 MNHEY and CDR2 SVGEGT. The CDR3 here is CASSYSLAELYEQYF. Here the CDR3 DNA reads TGTGCCAGCAGTTACTCCCTCGCCGAGTTGTACGAGCAGTACTTC.

This clone has a handful of counts. The chain employs TRBV7-3 and TRBJ1-2; 7 bases match TRBD1. Germline V gives CDR1 SGHTA, CDR2 FQGTGA. The CDR3 spans 16 residues. Unmatched junction bases numbered 10, after V lost 4 bases and J lost 2 bases. This CDR3 is CASSSMGQPLNYGYTF. As DNA, the CDR3 is TGTGCCAGCAGCTCCATGGGACAGCCGCTAAACTATGGCTACACCTTC.

This clone was seen only once. The rearrangement links TRBV6-2 or TRBV6-3 to TRBJ2-1, with TRBD2 identical over 11 bases. CDR1 MNHEY and CDR2 SVGEGT come from the germline V gene. After removal of 0 bases from V and 3 bases from J, the junction contained 4 bases not matched to a gene. The CDR3 sequence is 17 residues long. In DNA, the CDR3 is TGTGCCAGCAGTTACTCGCCGACTAGCGGGATCTACAATGAGCAGTTCTTC. It yields the protein CASSYSPTSGIYNEQFF.

This clone appeared a few times. The gene calls are TRBV2 and TRBJ1-2; possible D gene TRBD1, 5 bases. The V end was cut by 1 base, the J end by 4 bases, with 10 bases between. The CDR3 is 14 amino acids. Germline V lookup: CDR1 SNHLY, CDR2 FYNNEI. The CDR3 loop is CASSEGRQSYGYTF. The CDR3 DNA follows: TGTGCCAGCAGTGAAGGTCGACAGTCCTATGGCTACACCTTC. Full variable domain (remainder filled in from reference TRBV2 and TRBJ1-2): EPEVTQTPSHQVTQMGQEVILRCVPISNHLYFYWYRQILGQKVEFLVSFYNNEISEKSEIFDDQFSVERPDGSNFTLKIRSTKLEDSAMYFCASSEGRQSYGYTFGSGTRLTVV.

The gene calls are TRBV5-1 and TRBJ2-1; tentatively, D is TRBD1 (6 bases). Germline V CDR1 and CDR2: SGHRS, YFSETQ. This CDR3 region has 14 residues. V was clipped by 0 bases and J by 3 bases, with 7 bases between them. The CDR3 DNA reads TGCGCCAGCAGCTTGGGGGACAACTACAATGAGCAGTTCTTC. Its translation is CASSLGDNYNEQFF.

This clone has more than one count but fewer than ten. V usage is TRBV7-2 and J usage is TRBJ2-5; 8 positions agree with TRBD2. CDR1 is SGHTA and CDR2 is FQGNSA in the germline V gene. Trimming removed 6 bases from V and 4 bases from J; junction bases left unmatched: 7. This CDR3 has 14 amino acids. The CDR3 nucleotides read TGTGCCAGCAGGGATCGAAGCGGGAGAGAGACCCAGTACTTC. Its translation: CASRDRSGRETQYF.

The rearrangement uses TRBV27 and TRBJ2-2, with 16 positions matching TRBD2. Looked up from germline, CDR1 is MNHEY and CDR2 is SMNVEV (reference sequence). CDR3 size: 19 residues. Trimming cost V 5 bases and J 2 bases; bases outside gene matches: 8. CDR3 sequence: CASSAPGTSGGANTGELFF. The CDR3 DNA sequence: TGTGCCAGCAGTGCTCCCGGGACTAGCGGGGGGGCTAACACCGGGGAGCTGTTTTTT.

The chain has TRBV5-1 and TRBJ1-2; D gene uncertain. CDR3 length: 13 amino acids. The V gene's germline CDR1 is SGHRS and CDR2 YFSETQ. V was pared by 2 bases and J by 4 bases, with 9 bases between. The CDR3, as DNA: TGCGCCAGCAGCTTAATTGGCAGCTATGGCTACACCTTC. Its protein product is CASSLIGSYGYTF.